The source of this T cell receptor beta chain is a study of blood T cell repertoires in COVID-19. The CDR3 totals 14 residues. V was clipped by 0 bases and J by 2 bases, with 8 bases between them. Germline V gives CDR1 SGHRS, CDR2 YFSETQ. The data were produced by immunoSEQ multiplex PCR, yet TCRdb's version contains in-frame clones alone and is incomplete. The sample lists about 50,000 clones, around 85% occurring once. The clonotype was recovered from a man aged 55 to 70 with acute or convalescent COVID-19. The specimen sequenced was peripheral blood. The chain has TRBV5-1 and TRBJ1-2; D unclear. The CDR3 bases are TGCGCCAGCAGCTTGGCCAGCGGGAACTATGGCTACACCTTC. Protein: CASSLASGNYGYTF.